This T cell receptor beta chain was recovered during a study of CD8+CD57+ T cells in acquired aplastic anemia. About the research overall: The study obtained 11 million or so reads on average for CD4+ cells from healthy donors.

The study profiled TCR beta VDJ and CDR3 using genomic DNA as template. TCRdb re-derived calls from the reads in MiXCR, one entry per CDR3 protein. This table holds 400,000 to 450,000 distinct CDR3 sequences, around 68% found once. Concerning this clonotype: What it binds is unknown.

Study outcomes and limitations: The study found no significant CD8+ Simpson's diversity difference between patients and controls. Overlapping CD8+ CDR3 repertoires of patients and controls contained some 27 shared sequences.

Between the trimmed V and J ends, which lost 0 bases and 0 bases, there was a span of 20 bases. This CDR3 comprises 19 residues. Germline CDR1 reads ENHRY; CDR2 reads SYGVKD. The V call is TRBV10-3, the J call TRBJ1-1; D not certain. The sample comprised sorted CD4+, CD8+, or CD8+CD57+ T cells (not recorded which) from PBMCs. This TCR was recovered from a human donor in good health, serving as a control. The DNA for the CDR3 is TGTGCCATCAGTGAGTCGAACTCAACTAACTGGTACATGAACACTGAAGCTTTCTTT. Residues: CAISESNSTNWYMNTEAFF.